The clone carrying this T cell receptor (beta chain) was recorded a few times. Its specificity is not known. The sample is drawn from a study of identical twins. Notes on the study in general: Diverse VJ usage suggested most zero-insertion clonotypes were not invariant T cells. Alpha sequences that were out-of-frame and twin-shared showed an excess of low generation probability.

This CDR3 is 17 amino acids long. Germline V gene lookup returns CDR1 SEHNR and CDR2 FQNEAQ (reference sequence). V was pared by 6 bases and J by 3 bases, with 13 bases of the junction left unmatched. Via MiXCR, TCRdb re-called the 5' RACE reads, giving one row per CDR3 protein. The table has 310,000 or so distinct CDR3 sequences, less than 9.5% seen once. The same data also contributed to another study, on yellow fever vaccine responses in identical twins.

The rearrangement joins TRBV7-9 to TRBJ2-1, with 8 positions matching TRBD1. The sample comprised CD8+ T cells sorted from blood. The receptor comes from a woman between 18 and 29 years old in good health. In nucleotides, the CDR3 is TGTGCCAGCAGGAAGGATAAAACGGGACAGGTCTACAATGAGCAGTTCTTC. This encodes CASRKDKTGQVYNEQFF. Together with reference TRBV7-9 and TRBJ2-1, the CDR3 gives the full variable domain: DTGVSQNPRHKITKRGQNVTFRCDPISEHNRLYWYRQTLGQGPEFLTYFQNEAQLEKSRLLSDRFSAERPKGSFSTLEIQRTEQGDSAMYLCASRKDKTGQVYNEQFFGPGTRLTVL.